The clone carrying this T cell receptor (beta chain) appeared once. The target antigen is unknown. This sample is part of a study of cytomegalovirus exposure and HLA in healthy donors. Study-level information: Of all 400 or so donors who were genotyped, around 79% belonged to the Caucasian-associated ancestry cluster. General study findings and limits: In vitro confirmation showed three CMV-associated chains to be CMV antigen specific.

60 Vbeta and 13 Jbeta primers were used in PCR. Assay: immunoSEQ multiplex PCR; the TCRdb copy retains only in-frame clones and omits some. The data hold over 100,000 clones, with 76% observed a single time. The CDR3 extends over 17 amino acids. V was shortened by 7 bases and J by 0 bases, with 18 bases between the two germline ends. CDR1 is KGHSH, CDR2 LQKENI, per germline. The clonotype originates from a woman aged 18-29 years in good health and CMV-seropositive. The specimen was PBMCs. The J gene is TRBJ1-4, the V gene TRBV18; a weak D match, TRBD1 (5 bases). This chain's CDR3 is CASFAGTGVTTNEKLFF. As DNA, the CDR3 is TGTGCCAGCTTCGCGGGGACCGGGGTTACAACTAATGAAAAACTGTTTTTT.